Following are 26 T cell receptor beta chains from one sample sequenced in a study of monozygotic twins with inflammatory bowel disease. Using the 5' RACE reads, TCRdb records one entry per CDR3 protein without DNA. The table lists some 170,000 distinct CDR3 sequences. Sequencing was done on a sample of blood. All receptors come from a human donor with ulcerative colitis or Crohn's disease, or a healthy co-twin of an affected twin (not recorded which).

The chain links TRBV24-1 to TRBJ2-3; there is no DNA to check the TCRdb D call of TRBD1. Germline V lookup: CDR1 KGHDR, CDR2 SFDVKD. The CDR3 extends over 15 amino acids. CDR3 protein: CATSERTGGLDTHYF.

The rearrangement uses TRBV29-1 and TRBJ2-7; as DNA is missing, the TRBD2 call by TCRdb cannot be tested. Germline CDR1 is SQVTM and CDR2 is ANQGSEA. CDR3 length: 13 residues. The CDR3 protein is CSVEVLAGGEKYF.

This CDR3 is CASSPYSPGTSYTDTQYF. The chain recombines TRBV11-2 with TRBJ2-3; lacking DNA, the TRBD2 call made by TCRdb goes unchecked. CDR1 is SGHAT and CDR2 is FQNNGV in the germline V gene. The CDR3 loop spans 18 amino acids. Full variable domain (rest looked up from reference TRBV11-2 and TRBJ2-3): EAGVAQSPRYKIIEKRQSVAFWCNPISGHATLYWYQQILGQGPKLLIQFQNNGVVDDSQLPKDRFSAERLKGVDSTLKIQPAKLEDSAVYLCASSPYSPGTSYTDTQYFGPGTRLTVL.

V is TRBV4-2 and J is TRBJ2-5; TCRdb selects TRBD2, and the lack of DNA leaves this call unchecked. CDR1 LGHNA and CDR2 YNFKEQ come from the germline V gene. The CDR3 runs 16 residues. CDR3 protein: CASSPSASGGQETQYF.

V is TRBV20-1 and J is TRBJ2-7; as DNA is missing, the TRBD1 call by TCRdb cannot be tested. The CDR3 has 15 residues. CDR1 and CDR2 from the germline V gene are DFQATT and SNEGSKA (reference sequence). CDR3 region: CSPRRYRSTTYEQYF.

V usage is TRBV7-3 and J usage is TRBJ2-1; there is no DNA to check the TCRdb D call of TRBD2. This CDR3 contains 19 residues. Germline CDR1 is SGHTA and CDR2 is FQGTGA. CDR3 amino acids: CASSLFSAGGSHSYNEQFF.

CDR3 sequence: CASSISSSGSSIKQFF. The rearrangement links TRBV7-3 to TRBJ2-1; the D call of TRBD2 rests on TCRdb alone, since no DNA is present to check it. The CDR3 length is 16 residues. Germline CDR1 and CDR2: SGHTA and FQGTGA.

This chain links TRBV3-1 with TRBJ2-5; TCRdb's D gene call, TRBD2, goes unchecked for lack of DNA. CDR1 and CDR2 (germline): LGHDT, YNNKEL (reference sequence). The CDR3 runs 16 residues. The CDR3 loop is CASSRTSGRLGETQYF.

This chain uses TRBV28 with TRBJ2-7; TCRdb indicates TRBD1, and absent DNA this call remains unverified. In germline, CDR1 is MDHEN, CDR2 SYDVKM. The CDR3 runs 11 residues. The CDR3 loop reads CASTGAYEQYF.

The chain uses TRBV3-1 and TRBJ1-3; absent DNA, TCRdb's TRBD1 call cannot be checked. The CDR3 runs 16 residues. Germline V gene sequence: CDR1 LGHDT, CDR2 YNNKEL (reference sequence). The CDR3 spells CASQGTKGGFGNTIYF.

CDR3 amino acids: CATSPKGRRDIQYF. J is TRBJ2-4 and V is TRBV15; the TCRdb call, TRBD2, lacks DNA for checking. The CDR3 sequence is 14 residues long. CDR1 and CDR2 (germline): LNHNV, YYDKDF (reference sequence).

The CDR3 protein is CARTWGRRANTGELFF. This chain links TRBV7-2 with TRBJ2-2; absent DNA, TCRdb's TRBD2 call cannot be checked. The CDR3 totals 16 residues. Germline V gene data show CDR1 as SGHTA and CDR2 as FQGNSA.

The rearrangement uses TRBV5-1 and TRBJ1-6; the D call of TRBD1 rests on TCRdb alone, since no DNA is present to check it. The CDR3 totals 16 residues. In germline, CDR1 is SGHRS, CDR2 YFSETQ. This CDR3 reads CASSPGGDSQNSPLHF.

V is TRBV5-1 and J is TRBJ2-2; the D call of TRBD2 rests on TCRdb alone, since no DNA is present to check it. The CDR3 sequence is 16 residues long. Germline V lookup: CDR1 SGHRS, CDR2 YFSETQ. CDR3 sequence: CASSLLAGSGTGELFF.

This chain uses TRBV18 with TRBJ2-2; with no DNA, the TCRdb D assignment of TRBD1 cannot be verified. The CDR3 runs 18 residues. Per germline, CDR1 KGHSH and CDR2 LQKENI. The CDR3 loop is CASSPPRDRVTHTGELFF.

The chain links TRBV29-1 to TRBJ2-7. The CDR3 is 11 residues long. The germline V gene has CDR1 SQVTM and CDR2 ANQGSEA. The CDR3 spells CSVGVLYEQYF.

The rearrangement uses TRBV20-1 and TRBJ1-2. CDR1 is DFQATT and CDR2 is SNEGSKA in the germline V gene (reference sequence). The CDR3 has 12 amino acids. This CDR3 is CSEASESYGYTF.

The CDR3 loop reads CASSYRGTYGYEQYF. The chain is built from TRBV6-5 and TRBJ2-7; with no DNA, the TCRdb D assignment of TRBD2 cannot be verified. The CDR3 has 15 residues. CDR1 is MNHEY and CDR2 is SVGAGI in the germline V gene.

V is TRBV5-1 and J is TRBJ1-1. The CDR3 covers 14 residues. The germline V gene encodes CDR1 SGHRS and CDR2 YFSETQ. The CDR3 sequence: CASSLEQMRTEAFF.

The genes are TRBV5-1 and TRBJ1-1. CDR3 length: 14 residues. Germline CDR1 is SGHRS and CDR2 is YFSETQ. The CDR3 sequence is CASSSHQMNTEAFF. The variable domain in full, completed from reference TRBV5-1 and TRBJ1-1, reads KAGVTQTPRYLIKTRGQQVTLSCSPISGHRSVSWYQQTPGQGLQFLFEYFSETQRNKGNFPGRFSGRQFSNSRSEMNVSTLELGDSALYLCASSSHQMNTEAFFGQGTRLTVV.

The chain couples TRBV24-1 to TRBJ2-1; TCRdb returns TRBD1, unconfirmable since there is no DNA. Germline V gene lookup returns CDR1 KGHDR and CDR2 SFDVKD. The CDR3 contains 14 residues. The CDR3 sequence is CATSDWTDDNEQFF.

The rearrangement joins TRBV30 to TRBJ2-6; TCRdb names TRBD1, which stays unverified in the absence of DNA. This CDR3 spans 16 amino acids. Per the germline V gene, CDR1 is GTSNPN and CDR2 is SVGIG (reference sequence). CDR3: CASWGRGGSGANVLTF.

This chain links TRBV5-4 with TRBJ1-3; TCRdb names TRBD1, which stays unverified in the absence of DNA. CDR3 size: 15 residues. In germline, CDR1 is SGHNT, CDR2 YYREEE (reference sequence). CDR3 loop: CASSLEGLRGNTIYF.

The rearrangement joins TRBV7-9 to TRBJ1-2; TCRdb picks TRBD1, but there is no DNA to check that call. The CDR3 has 16 residues. Germline V gene data show CDR1 as SEHNR and CDR2 as FQNEAQ (reference sequence). CDR3: CASSLGRAQANYGYTF.

The chain has TRBV6-1 and TRBJ2-7; the TCRdb D gene call, TRBD1, has no DNA to confirm it. There are 14 residues in the CDR3. Germline values: CDR1 MNHNS, CDR2 SASEGT. The CDR3 loop is CASRKRQGAYEQYF.

The genes are TRBV20-1 and TRBJ1-1; TCRdb designates TRBD1, a call that cannot be tested without DNA. The length of the CDR3 is 15 residues. Germline lookup yields CDR1 DFQATT and CDR2 SNEGSKA (reference sequence). This CDR3 is CSARDLKRGDTEAFF.